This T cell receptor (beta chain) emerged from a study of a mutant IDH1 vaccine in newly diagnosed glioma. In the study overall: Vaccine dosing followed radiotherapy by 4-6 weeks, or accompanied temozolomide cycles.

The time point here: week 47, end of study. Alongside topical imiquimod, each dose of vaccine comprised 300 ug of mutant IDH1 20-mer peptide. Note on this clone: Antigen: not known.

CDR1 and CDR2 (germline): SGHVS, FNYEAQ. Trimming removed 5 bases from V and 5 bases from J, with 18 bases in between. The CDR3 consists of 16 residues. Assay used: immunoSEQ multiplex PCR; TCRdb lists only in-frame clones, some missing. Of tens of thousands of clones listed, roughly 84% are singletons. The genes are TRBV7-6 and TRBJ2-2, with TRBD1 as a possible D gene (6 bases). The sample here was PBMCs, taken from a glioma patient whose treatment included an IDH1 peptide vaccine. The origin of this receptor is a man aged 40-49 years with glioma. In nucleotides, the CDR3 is TGTGCCAGCAGCGAGCGGTGGCAGGGGCTAACCGGGGAGCTGTTTTTT. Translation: CASSERWQGLTGELFF.